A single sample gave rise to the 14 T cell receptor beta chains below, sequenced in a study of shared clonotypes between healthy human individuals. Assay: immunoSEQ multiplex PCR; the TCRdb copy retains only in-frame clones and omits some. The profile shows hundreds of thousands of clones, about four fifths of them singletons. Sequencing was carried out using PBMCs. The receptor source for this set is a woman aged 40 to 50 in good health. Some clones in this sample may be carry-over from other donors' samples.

The CDR3 region is CAWRGTGAVYEQYF. For the CDR3, the DNA is TGTGCCTGGAGAGGGACGGGAGCCGTCTACGAGCAGTACTTC. The chain recombines TRBV30 with TRBJ2-7; D is perhaps TRBD2 (6 bases). In germline, CDR1 is GTSNPN, CDR2 SVGIG (reference sequence). CDR3 length: 14 amino acids. V lost 3 bases to trimming and J lost 3 bases, with 15 bases between them.

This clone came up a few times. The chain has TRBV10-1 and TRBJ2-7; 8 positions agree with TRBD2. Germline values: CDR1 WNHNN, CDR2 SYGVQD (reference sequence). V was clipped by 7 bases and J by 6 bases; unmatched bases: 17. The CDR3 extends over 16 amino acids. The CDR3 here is CASTKERSGSPLEQYF. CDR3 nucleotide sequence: TGCGCCAGCACCAAGGAACGAAGCGGGAGTCCTCTCGAGCAGTACTTC.

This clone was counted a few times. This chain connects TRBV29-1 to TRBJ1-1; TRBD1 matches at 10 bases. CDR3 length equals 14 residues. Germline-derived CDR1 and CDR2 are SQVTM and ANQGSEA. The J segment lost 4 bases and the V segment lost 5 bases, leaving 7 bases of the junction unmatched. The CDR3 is CSVTGRQGATEAFF. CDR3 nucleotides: TGCAGCGTTACTGGAAGACAGGGGGCCACTGAAGCTTTCTTT.

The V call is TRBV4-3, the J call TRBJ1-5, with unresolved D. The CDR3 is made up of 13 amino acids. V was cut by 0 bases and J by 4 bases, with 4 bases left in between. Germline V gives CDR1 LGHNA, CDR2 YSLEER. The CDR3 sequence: CASSQDRNQPQHF. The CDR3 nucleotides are TGCGCCAGCAGCCAAGATAGGAATCAGCCCCAGCATTTT.

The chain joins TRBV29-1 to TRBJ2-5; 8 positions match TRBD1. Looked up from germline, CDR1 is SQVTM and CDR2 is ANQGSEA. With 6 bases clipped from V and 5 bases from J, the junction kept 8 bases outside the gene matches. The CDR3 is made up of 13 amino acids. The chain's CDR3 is CSVWTGNAETQYF. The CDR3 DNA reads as TGCAGCGTATGGACAGGGAATGCGGAGACCCAGTACTTC.

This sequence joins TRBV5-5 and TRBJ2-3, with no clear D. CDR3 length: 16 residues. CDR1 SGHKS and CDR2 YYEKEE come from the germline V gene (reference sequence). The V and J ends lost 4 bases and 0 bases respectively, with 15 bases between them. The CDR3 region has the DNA TGTGCCAGCAGCGCCGGGCAGTCATTTAGCACAGATACGCAGTATTTT. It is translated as CASSAGQSFSTDTQYF.

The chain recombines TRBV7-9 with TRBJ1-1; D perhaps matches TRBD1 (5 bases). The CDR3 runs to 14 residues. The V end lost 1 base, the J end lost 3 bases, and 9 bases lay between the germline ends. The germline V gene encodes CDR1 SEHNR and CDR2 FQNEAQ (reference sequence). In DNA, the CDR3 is TGTGCCAGCAGCTTAGGGGCGGGGGACACTGAAGCTTTCTTT. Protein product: CASSLGAGDTEAFF. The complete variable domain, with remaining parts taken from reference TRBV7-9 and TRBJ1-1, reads DTGVSQNPRHKITKRGQNVTFRCDPISEHNRLYWYRQTLGQGPEFLTYFQNEAQLEKSRLLSDRFSAERPKGSFSTLEIQRTEQGDSAMYLCASSLGAGDTEAFFGQGTRLTVV.

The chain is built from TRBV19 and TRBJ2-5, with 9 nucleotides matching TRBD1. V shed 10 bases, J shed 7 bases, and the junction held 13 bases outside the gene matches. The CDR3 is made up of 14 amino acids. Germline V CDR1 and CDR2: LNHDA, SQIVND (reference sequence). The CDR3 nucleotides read TGTGCCACTCGCCGGGACAGGGAAACTGGGACCCAGTACTTC. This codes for CATRRDRETGTQYF. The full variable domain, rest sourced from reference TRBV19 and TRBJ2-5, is DGGITQSPKYLFRKEGQNVTLSCEQNLNHDAMYWYRQDPGQGLRLIYYSQIVNDFQKGDIAEGYSVSREKKESFPLTVTSAQKNPTAFYLCATRRDRETGTQYFGPGTRLLVL.

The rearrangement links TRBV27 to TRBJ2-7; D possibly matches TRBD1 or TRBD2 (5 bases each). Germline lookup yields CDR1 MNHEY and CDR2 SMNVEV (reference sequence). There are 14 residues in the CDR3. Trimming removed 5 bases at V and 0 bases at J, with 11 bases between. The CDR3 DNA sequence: TGTGCCAGCAGTAATGGGGACCCCTCCTACGAGCAGTACTTC. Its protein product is CASSNGDPSYEQYF.

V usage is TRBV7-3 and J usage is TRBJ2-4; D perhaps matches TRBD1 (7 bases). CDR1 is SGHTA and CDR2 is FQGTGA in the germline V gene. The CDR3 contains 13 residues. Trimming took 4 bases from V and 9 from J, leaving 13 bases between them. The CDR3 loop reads CASSWGDRGIQYF. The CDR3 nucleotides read TGTGCCAGCAGCTGGGGGGACAGAGGCATTCAGTACTTC.

The CDR3 region is CASSQGTGTEDEKLFF. CDR3 DNA: TGTGCCAGCAGCCAAGGGACCGGGACAGAGGATGAAAAACTGTTTTTT. V usage is TRBV4-2 and J usage is TRBJ1-4; TRBD1 aligns across 7 bases. Unmatched junction bases numbered 8, after V lost 1 base and J lost 6 bases. The V gene's germline CDR1 is LGHNA and CDR2 YNFKEQ. There are 16 residues in the CDR3.

The CDR3 coding sequence is TGTGCCAGCTCACCGCAGAGACTAGCGGGAGGACAAAACATTCAGTACTTC. Translation: CASSPQRLAGGQNIQYF. The genes are TRBV18 and TRBJ2-4, with 13 bases identical to TRBD2. This CDR3 contains 17 residues. The ends lost 3 bases at V and 5 bases at J; junction bases unmatched: 7. CDR1 and CDR2 (germline): KGHSH, LQKENI.

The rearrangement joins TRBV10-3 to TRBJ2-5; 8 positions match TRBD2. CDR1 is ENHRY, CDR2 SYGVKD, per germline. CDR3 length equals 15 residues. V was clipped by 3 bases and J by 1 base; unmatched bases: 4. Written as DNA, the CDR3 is TGTGCCATCAGTGATGGGGCGGGAGGCCAAGAGACCCAGTACTTC. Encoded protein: CAISDGAGGQETQYF.

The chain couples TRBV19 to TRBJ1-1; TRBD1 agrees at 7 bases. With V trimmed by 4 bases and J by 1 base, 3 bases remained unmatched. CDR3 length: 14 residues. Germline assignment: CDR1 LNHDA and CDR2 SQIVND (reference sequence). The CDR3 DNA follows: TGTGCCAGTAGTAGACAGGGCCCGAACACTGAAGCTTTCTTT. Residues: CASSRQGPNTEAFF.